This TCR beta chain was retrieved from a study of blood T cell repertoires in COVID-19 (TCRdb year 2020). Describing the broader study: Samples covering the acute and convalescent phases of COVID-19 were provided by collaborators in the United States, Italy and Spain. The material from the prospective study consisted of cDNA or gDNA derived from T cells, B-cell-depleted T cells, or PBMCs. The dataset comprised deeply sampled blood TCRbeta repertoires from subjects exposed to, actively infected with, or recovered from COVID-19. A freely available public database, intended as a resource for researchers studying the immune response to SARS-CoV-2, is where the repertoires were released. Samples came from the ongoing ImmuneRACE study (first 160 participants) plus 1,254 subjects from 6 global collaborators. Sample metadata almost always included a de-identified subject ID, COVID-19 status, age in years and sex. HLA class I and class II types, where available, came from metadata supplied by the sample provider rather than from assay-based typing.

Participants in the prospective study were enrolled through a virtual design, were aged roughly 18 to 95 years, and lived in roughly 24 United States geographic areas. In the prospective study, participants were assigned to cohorts based on the clinical history participants reported in a screening survey and a study questionnaire. ImmuneRACE Cohort 3 recovered participants were defined by two consecutive negative NP/OP PCR tests, healthcare professional clearance, or symptom resolution. Each participant in the prospective study had whole blood, serum and a nasopharyngeal or oropharyngeal swab collected by mobile phlebotomists. Additional blood draws and questionnaires over an approximately two-month period could optionally be provided by prospective study participants. Blood samples from the prospective study were shipped frozen or at room temperature prior to DNA extraction. TCRbeta CDR3 regions were amplified from genomic DNA by means of the immunoSEQ Assay, a bias-controlled multiplex PCR. Per the authors' processing: Within the assay, amplification of reference gene primers was used to estimate how many nucleated cells each sample contained. To quantify the absolute abundance of each unique TCRbeta CDR3 rearrangement, sequence reads were collapsed and filtered. For each sample, productive Simpson clonality was calculated as the square root of Simpson's diversity index across productive rearrangements. Drawn from immuneACCESS, this table holds only the in-frame rearrangements with V and J called that TCRdb kept. Clones are partly lost; checked studies trace under half to an unresolved V gene and leave the rest unexplained. D and trimming come from the DNA, and the V and J calls and clone size come from that table. A total of approximately 400,000 clones appear in this sample, around 87% of them only once. In total, the top ten clones hold 1% to 1.5% of the sample.

Comments on this clone: Its antigen target is currently unknown. Within one base of it there is no much larger clone, and no base qualities were kept.

The paper's findings and limits, for the study overall: The quantity of clinical and demographic metadata differed by source and by participant and was supplied without curation.

The receptor's source is a man aged 30-40 years who had recovered from COVID-19. Input material: PBMCs or T cells enriched from blood (not recorded which).

The CDR3 region reads CASTKDRGGGYTF. The DNA sequence is given as TGTGCCAGCACCAAGGACAGGGGAGGTGGCTACACCTTC. The chain is made from TRBV2 and TRBJ1-2; TRBD1 lines up with 9 middle nucleotides. Per the germline V gene, SNHLY is the CDR1 and FYNNEI is the CDR2. Including cysteine and phenylalanine, the CDR3 has 13 amino acids. Just the 39-base CDR3 DNA is kept, in frame starting at base 1. Relative to germline, V is missing 7 bases and J is missing 7 bases, with 7 bases of the junction outside any gene match.